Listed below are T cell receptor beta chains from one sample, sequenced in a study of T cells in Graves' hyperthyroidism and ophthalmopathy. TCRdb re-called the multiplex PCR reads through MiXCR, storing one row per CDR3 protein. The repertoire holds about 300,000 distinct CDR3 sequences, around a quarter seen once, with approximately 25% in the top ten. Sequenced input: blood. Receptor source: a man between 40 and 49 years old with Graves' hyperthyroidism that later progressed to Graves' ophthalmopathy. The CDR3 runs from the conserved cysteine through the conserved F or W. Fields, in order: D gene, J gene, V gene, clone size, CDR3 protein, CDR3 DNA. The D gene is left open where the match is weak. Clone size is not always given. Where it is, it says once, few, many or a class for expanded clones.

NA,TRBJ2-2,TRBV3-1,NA,CASRLRDTGELFF,TGTGCCAGCAGGCTCAGGGACACCGGGGAGCTGTTTTTT
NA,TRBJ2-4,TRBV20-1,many,CSADSGAKNIQYF,TGCAGTGCTGACAGCGGAGCCAAAAACATTCAGTACTTC
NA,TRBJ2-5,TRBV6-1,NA,CASSPRGGWETQYF,TGTGCCAGCAGTCCCCGGGGTGGGTGGGAGACCCAGTACTTC
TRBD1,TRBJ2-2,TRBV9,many,CASSTIDRAMGGELFF,TGTGCCAGCAGCACAATAGACAGGGCCATGGGCGGGGAGCTGTTTTTT
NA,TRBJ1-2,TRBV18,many,CASSNRPNPMDGYTF,TGTGCCAGCTCAAACCGACCGAATCCCATGGATGGCTACACCTTC
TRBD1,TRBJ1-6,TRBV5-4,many,CASSQARDRVTLHF,TGTGCCAGCAGCCAGGCCCGGGACAGGGTCACCCTCCACTTT
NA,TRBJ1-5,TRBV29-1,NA,CSATETGNRPQHF,TGCAGCGCCACCGAAACAGGGAATCGGCCCCAGCATTTT
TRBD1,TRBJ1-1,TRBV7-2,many,CASSPTGTGGDNTEAFF,TGTGCCAGCAGCCCAACCGGGACAGGGGGCGATAACACTGAAGCTTTCTTT
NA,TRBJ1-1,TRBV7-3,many,CASSLNSGTSEAFF,TGTGCCAGCAGCTTAAACAGTGGGACGTCAGAAGCTTTCTTT
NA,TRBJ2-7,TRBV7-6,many,CASSPQGGYEQYF,TGTGCCAGCAGCCCGCAGGGAGGCTACGAGCAGTACTTC
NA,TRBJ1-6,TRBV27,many,CASSLSRGQDNSPLHF,TGTGCCAGCAGTTTATCTCGGGGGCAAGATAATTCACCCCTCCACTTT
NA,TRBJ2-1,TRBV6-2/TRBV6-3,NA,CASSYSGNMHLSNNEQFF,TGTGCCAGCAGTTACTCCGGGAACATGCATCTCTCGAACAATGAGCAGTTCTTC
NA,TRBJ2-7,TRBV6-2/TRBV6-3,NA,CASSYSTPGVAEQYF,TGTGCCAGCAGTTACTCTACGCCGGGAGTGGCCGAGCAGTACTTC
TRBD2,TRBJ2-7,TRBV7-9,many,CASSQGLGVVEQYF,TGTGCCAGCAGCCAAGGACTAGGAGTTGTCGAGCAGTACTTC
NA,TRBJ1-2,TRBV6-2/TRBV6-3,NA,CASSYPAKADGYTF,TGTGCCAGCAGTTACCCCGCAAAAGCGGATGGCTACACCTTC
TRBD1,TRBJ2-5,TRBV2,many,CASRGDSGLQETQYF,TGTGCCAGCAGGGGGGACAGCGGATTGCAAGAGACCCAGTACTTC
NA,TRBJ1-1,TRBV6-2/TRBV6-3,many,CASIVRVDGTEAFF,TGTGCCAGCATCGTTAGGGTCGACGGGACTGAAGCTTTCTTT
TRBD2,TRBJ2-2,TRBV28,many,CASSPPGLAADGELFF,TGTGCCAGCAGCCCACCGGGACTAGCCGCCGACGGGGAGCTGTTTTTT
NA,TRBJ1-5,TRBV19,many,CASSKGVSNQPQHF,TGTGCCAGTAGTAAGGGAGTTAGCAATCAGCCCCAGCATTTT
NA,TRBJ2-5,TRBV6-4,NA,CASSVSAGRADQYF,TGTGCCAGCAGTGTCTCGGCGGGAAGGGCGGACCAGTACTTC
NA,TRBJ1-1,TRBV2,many,CASSDRVNTEAFF,TGTGCCAGCAGTGACAGGGTGAACACTGAAGCTTTCTTT
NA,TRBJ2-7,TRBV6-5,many,CASSRGENEQYF,TGTGCCAGCAGCCGAGGGGAGAACGAGCAGTACTTC
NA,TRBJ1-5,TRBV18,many,CASSPSSYQPQHF,TGTGCCAGCTCACCATCCAGCTACCAGCCCCAGCATTTT
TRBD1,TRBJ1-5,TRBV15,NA,CATSETGYQPQHF,TGTGCCACCAGCGAGACAGGGTATCAGCCCCAGCATTTT
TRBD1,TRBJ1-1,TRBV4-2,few,CASRSDRGLDTEAFF,TGTGCCAGCAGATCAGACAGGGGGCTTGACACTGAAGCTTTCTTT
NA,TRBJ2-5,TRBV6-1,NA,CASSETSSLWETQYF,TGTGCCAGCAGTGAGACTAGTAGTCTCTGGGAGACCCAGTACTTC
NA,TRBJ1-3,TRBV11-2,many,CASSLGRGRAGNTIYF,TGTGCCAGCAGCTTAGGACGGGGAAGGGCTGGAAACACCATATATTTT
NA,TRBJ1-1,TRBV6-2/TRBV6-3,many,CASSYARGSTEAFF,TGTGCCAGCAGTTACGCCAGGGGCAGCACTGAAGCTTTCTTT
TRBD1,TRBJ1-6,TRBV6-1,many,CASRPDRENSPLHF,TGTGCCAGCAGACCCGACAGGGAAAATTCACCCCTCCACTTT
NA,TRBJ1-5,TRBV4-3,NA,CASSQEGWEGQPQHF,TGCGCCAGCAGCCAAGAAGGCTGGGAAGGTCAGCCCCAGCATTTT
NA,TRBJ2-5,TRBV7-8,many,CASSLGGKETQYF,TGTGCCAGCAGCTTAGGCGGGAAAGAGACCCAGTACTTC
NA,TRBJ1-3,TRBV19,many,CASSKSPAASGNTIYF,TGTGCCAGTAGTAAGTCGCCCGCAGCCTCTGGAAACACCATATATTTT
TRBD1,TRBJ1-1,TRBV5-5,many,CASSKGLVTGGTEAFF,TGTGCCAGCAGCAAAGGCCTGGTGACAGGGGGTACTGAAGCTTTCTTT